This is a list of T cell receptor beta chains from one sample in a study of monozygotic twins with inflammatory bowel disease. Following a re-call of the 5' RACE reads, TCRdb has one entry per CDR3 protein and lacks DNA. This repertoire includes more than 75,000 distinct CDR3 sequences. The sequenced material came from blood. The receptors stem from a human donor with ulcerative colitis or Crohn's disease, or a healthy co-twin of an affected twin (not recorded which). The CDR3 runs from the conserved cysteine through the conserved F or W. Fields, in order: V gene, J gene, CDR3 protein.

V: TRBV7-9; J: TRBJ2-3; CDR3: CASSRGAEPRDTQYF
V: TRBV6-1; J: TRBJ2-7; CDR3: CASSRSGAISYEQYF
V: TRBV12-3/TRBV12-4; J: TRBJ2-7; CDR3: CASSFRLGASYEQYF
V: TRBV5-5; J: TRBJ2-2; CDR3: CASSSHLRADTGELFF
V: TRBV27; J: TRBJ1-2; CDR3: CASSFSGGSRGYTF
V: TRBV5-1; J: TRBJ2-2; CDR3: CASRRGGERLQQRELFF
V: TRBV2; J: TRBJ1-2; CDR3: CASSEARNYGYTF
V: TRBV19; J: TRBJ2-3; CDR3: CASMSQRGRTDTQYF
V: TRBV29-1; J: TRBJ1-2; CDR3: CSVVANYGYTF
V: TRBV20-1; J: TRBJ1-1; CDR3: CSAARQGTSEAFF
V: TRBV4-1; J: TRBJ1-1; CDR3: CASSQVDLVRYTEAFF
V: TRBV7-9; J: TRBJ2-7; CDR3: CASSLVGGSSYEQYF
V: TRBV5-1; J: TRBJ1-1; CDR3: CASSLDGPRDTEAFF
V: TRBV6-1; J: TRBJ2-5; CDR3: CASSATLVGGETQYF
V: TRBV6-1; J: TRBJ2-7; CDR3: CASSEAPDRGPEQYF
V: TRBV29-1; J: TRBJ2-7; CDR3: CSVGGQGQREQYF
V: TRBV12-3/TRBV12-4; J: TRBJ1-2; CDR3: CASSPTTGANYGYTF
V: TRBV5-4; J: TRBJ2-2; CDR3: CASSRDSLLSGELFF
V: TRBV7-6; J: TRBJ2-7; CDR3: CASSLYPPRVGQRVYEQYF
V: TRBV2; J: TRBJ2-2; CDR3: CASSGYGELFF
V: TRBV7-8; J: TRBJ2-1; CDR3: CASRRTGGVGSYNEQFF
V: TRBV5-1; J: TRBJ2-2; CDR3: CASKKPQGDSGELFF
V: TRBV12-3/TRBV12-4; J: TRBJ1-5; CDR3: CASSFRDRGNQPQHF
V: TRBV5-1; J: TRBJ2-7; CDR3: CASSLPPGTGEGSYEQYF
V: TRBV7-8; J: TRBJ1-6; CDR3: CASSLPSNSPLHF
V: TRBV5-5; J: TRBJ1-4; CDR3: CASSFGGAREKLFF
V: TRBV7-9; J: TRBJ2-5; CDR3: CASSPQTSGAETQYF
V: TRBV5-1; J: TRBJ1-1; CDR3: CASSSYGDTEAFF
V: TRBV20-1; J: TRBJ2-1; CDR3: CSARGTTSGYNEQFF
V: TRBV27; J: TRBJ1-6; CDR3: CASSLGGRAHSVRGSPLHF
V: TRBV12-3/TRBV12-4; J: TRBJ2-3; CDR3: CASSLSRPNTQYF